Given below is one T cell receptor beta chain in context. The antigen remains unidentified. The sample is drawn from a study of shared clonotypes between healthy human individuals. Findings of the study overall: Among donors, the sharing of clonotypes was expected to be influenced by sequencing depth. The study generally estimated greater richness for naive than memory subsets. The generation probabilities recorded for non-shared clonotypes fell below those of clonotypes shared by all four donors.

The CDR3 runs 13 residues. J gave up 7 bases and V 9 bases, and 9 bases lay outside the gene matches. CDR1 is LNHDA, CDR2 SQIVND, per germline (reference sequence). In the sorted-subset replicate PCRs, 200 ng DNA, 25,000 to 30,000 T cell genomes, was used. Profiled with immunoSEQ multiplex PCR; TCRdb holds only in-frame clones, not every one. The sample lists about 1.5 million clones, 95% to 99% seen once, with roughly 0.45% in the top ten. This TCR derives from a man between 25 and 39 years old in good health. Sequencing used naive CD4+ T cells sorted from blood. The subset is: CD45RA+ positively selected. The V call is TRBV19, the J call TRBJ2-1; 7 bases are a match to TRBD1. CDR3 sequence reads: CASRDRGGNEQFF. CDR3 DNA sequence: TGTGCCAGCCGGGACAGAGGCGGGAATGAGCAGTTCTTC.